Below are 5 T cell receptor beta chains sequenced from a single sample in a study of response to subunit inactivated influenza vaccine. Using its own MiXCR run on the RT-PCR reads, TCRdb lists one record per CDR3 protein. The sample records about 700,000 distinct CDR3 sequences, around a sixth being singletons. The sample was PBMCs from blood, taken 12 days after vaccination. These receptors all stem from a man aged 50-59 years who received an inactivated influenza vaccine.

The rearrangement uses TRBV5-1 and TRBJ1-6; 10 nucleotides agree with TRBD1. This CDR3 has 15 residues. The germline gives CDR1 SGHRS, CDR2 YFSETQ. Trimming removed 4 bases from V and 10 bases from J; junction bases left unmatched: 8. CDR3 protein: CASSPMTGGDSPLHF. Written as DNA, the CDR3 is TGCGCCAGCAGCCCGATGACAGGGGGCGACTCACCCCTCCACTTT. Variable domain in full (rest from reference TRBV5-1 and TRBJ1-6): KAGVTQTPRYLIKTRGQQVTLSCSPISGHRSVSWYQQTPGQGLQFLFEYFSETQRNKGNFPGRFSGRQFSNSRSEMNVSTLELGDSALYLCASSPMTGGDSPLHFGNGTRLTVT.

The V gene is TRBV5-6, the J gene TRBJ1-2; D is perhaps TRBD1 (5 bases). CDR1 and CDR2 from the germline V gene are SGHDT and YYEEEE. With 0 bases removed from V and 7 bases from J, the gap between germline ends came to 13 bases. CDR3 length: 14 amino acids. CDR3 DNA: TGTGCCAGCAGCTTGGGGGCAGGGTATTCTGGCTACACCTTC. Its translation: CASSLGAGYSGYTF. Full variable domain (remainder filled in from reference TRBV5-6 and TRBJ1-2): DAGVTQSPTHLIKTRGQQVTLRCSPKSGHDTVSWYQQALGQGPQFIFQYYEEEERQRGNFPDRFSGHQFPNYSSELNVNALLLGDSALYLCASSLGAGYSGYTFGSGTRLTVV.

This clonotype was seen ten or more times. This sequence joins TRBV12-3 or TRBV12-4 and TRBJ2-1; 8 bases match TRBD1. The ends lost 5 bases at V and 7 bases at J; junction bases unmatched: 7. This CDR3 is built from 14 residues. CDR3: CASSLRQGWNEQFF. CDR3 bases: TGTGCCAGCAGTCTACGACAGGGGTGGAATGAGCAGTTCTTC.

CDR3: CSASGTWGTLAKNIQYF. CDR3 DNA: TGCAGTGCTAGCGGGACCTGGGGGACGCTAGCCAAAAACATTCAGTACTTC. This chain links TRBV20-1 with TRBJ2-4; D could derive from TRBD1 or TRBD2 (5 bases each). V was shortened by 3 bases and J by 0 bases, with 18 bases between the two germline ends. The CDR3 has 17 residues. Germline loops: CDR1 DFQATT, CDR2 SNEGSKA (reference sequence).

The chain uses TRBV5-1 and TRBJ1-1, with D unresolved. The CDR3 is 13 amino acids. Trimming cost V 4 bases and J 0 bases, with 7 bases left between them. CDR1 is SGHRS and CDR2 is YFSETQ in the germline V gene. DNA of the CDR3: TGCGCCAGCAGCCAAGAGATGAACACTGAAGCTTTCTTT. Translation: CASSQEMNTEAFF.